One and the same sample provided the 24 T cell receptor beta chains below, sequenced in a study of cytomegalovirus exposure and HLA in healthy donors. The PCR had 60 Vbeta and 13 Jbeta primers. The protocol was immunoSEQ multiplex PCR, while the TCRdb copy is restricted to in-frame clones and leaves out a portion. The repertoire holds about 210,000 clones, with over 75% as singletons. The sample consisted of PBMCs. These TCRs come from a boy aged 5-17 years in good health and CMV-seronegative.

This chain uses TRBV29-1 with TRBJ2-7; TRBD1 matches 9 bases. Losses at the gene ends were 4 bases for V and 5 bases for J; bases not matched to a gene: 9. The V gene's germline CDR1 is SQVTM and CDR2 ANQGSEA. CDR3 size: 14 residues. CDR3 nucleotide sequence: TGCAGCGTTGCCCTTCGGGACAGGGCCCACGAGCAGTACTTC. Its protein product is CSVALRDRAHEQYF.

J is TRBJ2-4 and V is TRBV23-1, with D perhaps TRBD1 (6 bases). TRBV23-1 belongs to the ORF category, with a function that is uncertain. Trimming removed 0 bases from V and 2 bases from J, with 14 bases in between. The CDR3 runs 17 residues. The CDR3 bases are TGCGCCAGCAGTCAATCATCAGGGGTCAGATCCAAAAACATTCAGTACTTC. Protein product: CASSQSSGVRSKNIQYF.

For the CDR3, the DNA is TGTGCCAGCAGTGTATTTCAGTTCTCCGGGGAGCTGTTTTTT. Protein: CASSVFQFSGELFF. This chain links TRBV2 with TRBJ2-2; D remains unclear. Trimming stripped 4 bases from V and 6 bases from J, with 12 bases between. CDR1 and CDR2 (germline): SNHLY, FYNNEI. This CDR3 region has 14 residues.

The chain employs TRBV11-3 and TRBJ1-4, with TRBD1 as a possible D gene (5 bases). Trimming removed 5 bases from V and 5 bases from J, with 9 bases in between. The CDR3 is 13 amino acids. Germline CDR1 SGHNT, CDR2 YENEEA. CDR3 region: CASSQQENEKLFF. For the CDR3, the DNA is TGTGCCAGCAGCCAACAGGAGAATGAAAAACTGTTTTTT.

The rearrangement links TRBV7-2 to TRBJ2-5, with 8 bases identical to TRBD2. The length of the CDR3 is 15 residues. Germline CDR1 is SGHTA and CDR2 is FQGNSA. Trimming cost V 4 bases and J 4 bases; bases outside gene matches: 8. Here the CDR3 reads CASSYGGVGVETQYF. The DNA of the CDR3 is TGTGCCAGCAGCTACGGGGGGGTGGGGGTAGAGACCCAGTACTTC.

V gene TRBV19 combines with J gene TRBJ1-1, with D unclear. The CDR3 is 14 amino acids. Germline V CDR1 and CDR2: LNHDA, SQIVND (reference sequence). V was clipped by 0 bases and J by 1 base, with 6 bases between them. As DNA, the CDR3 is TGTGCCAGTAGTATAGAGGCCCAGAACACTGAAGCTTTCTTT. It is translated as CASSIEAQNTEAFF. Full variable domain (rest looked up from reference TRBV19 and TRBJ1-1): DGGITQSPKYLFRKEGQNVTLSCEQNLNHDAMYWYRQDPGQGLRLIYYSQIVNDFQKGDIAEGYSVSREKKESFPLTVTSAQKNPTAFYLCASSIEAQNTEAFFGQGTRLTVV.

This clone was recorded only once. This chain joins TRBV7-3 and TRBJ2-2; D is possibly TRBD2 (6 bases). The CDR3 length is 16 residues. Germline CDR1 and CDR2: SGHTA and FQGTGA. With 8 bases removed from V and 2 bases from J, the gap between germline ends came to 18 bases. The CDR3 nucleotides are TGTGCCAGCTCGGTAAGGGGAGGCGGAAACACCGGGGAGCTGTTTTTT. Encoded protein: CASSVRGGGNTGELFF.

This chain joins TRBV6-1 and TRBJ2-1; TRBD2 agrees at 11 bases. The CDR3 consists of 17 residues. CDR1 is MNHNS and CDR2 is SASEGT in the germline V gene. With 0 bases clipped from V and 2 bases from J, the junction kept 3 bases outside the gene matches. For the CDR3, the DNA is TGTGCCAGCAGTGAAGCCCCGGGACTAGCGGCCTACAATGAGCAGTTCTTC. This gives the protein CASSEAPGLAAYNEQFF.

This chain links TRBV5-1 with TRBJ1-1; no reliable D call. Germline V gives CDR1 SGHRS, CDR2 YFSETQ. The V and J ends lost 2 bases and 1 base respectively, with 9 bases between them. This CDR3 is 14 amino acids long. DNA of the CDR3: TGCGCCAGCAGCTTCACAGTGAGGAACACTGAAGCTTTCTTT. Translation: CASSFTVRNTEAFF.

This chain connects TRBV27 to TRBJ2-1, with 12 bases that match TRBD2. Germline lookup yields CDR1 MNHEY and CDR2 SMNVEV (reference sequence). The CDR3 has 18 amino acids. The V gene end was trimmed by 5 bases and the J gene end by 6 bases; junction bases not matched to a gene: 14. The CDR3: CASSPLLAGGLSGNEQFF. Written as DNA, the CDR3 is TGTGCCAGCAGTCCGTTACTAGCGGGAGGCCTCAGCGGCAATGAGCAGTTCTTC.

A word on this clone: At one of its ends the junction is not consistent with the germline gene, which may arise from a read error. V usage is TRBV7-9 and J usage is TRBJ2-7; weak D call: TRBD2 (5 bases). The CDR3 is made up of 12 amino acids. From germline, CDR1 is SEHNR and CDR2 FQNEAQ (reference sequence). CDR3 region: CSSSSDGISKYF. The CDR3 DNA reads TGTTCCAGCAGCTCGGACGGGATCAGTAAGTACTTC.

Notes on this clone: A junction boundary mismatches the germline segment, possibly from a read error. The rearrangement joins TRBV7-7 to TRBJ2-1; 10 nucleotides agree with TRBD2. Germline assignment: CDR1 SSHAT and CDR2 FNYEAQ (reference sequence). CDR3 length equals 17 residues. The CDR3 is CASSLGGAGGPFDEQFF. The DNA of the CDR3 is TGTGCTAGCAGCTTGGGGGGAGCGGGGGGGCCCTTCGATGAGCAGTTCTTC. Full variable domain (outside the CDR3, taken from reference TRBV7-7 and TRBJ2-1): GAGVSQSPRYKVTKRGQDVTLRCDPISSHATLYWYQQALGQGPEFLTYFNYEAQPDKSGLPSDRFSAERPEGSISTLTIQRTEQRDSAMYRCASSLGGAGGPFDEQFFGPGTRLTVL.

The chain uses TRBV27 and TRBJ2-3, with 9 bases fitting TRBD1. Germline CDR1 MNHEY, CDR2 SMNVEV (reference sequence). V shed 6 bases and J 10 bases; nucleotides not matched to a gene: 11. The CDR3 has 14 residues. CDR3 residues: CASSQRGQGPAQYF. The CDR3 bases are TGTGCCAGCAGCCAAAGGGGACAGGGCCCAGCGCAGTATTTT.

The chain recombines TRBV5-4 with TRBJ2-7, with 8 bases aligning to TRBD2. The CDR3 runs 16 residues. With 4 bases clipped from V and 0 bases from J, the junction kept 9 bases outside the gene matches. Germline-derived CDR1 and CDR2 are SGHNT and YYREEE (reference sequence). The DNA for the CDR3 is TGTGCCAGCAGCGCGTCTAGCGGGCGACACTCCTACGAGCAGTACTTC. Protein sequence: CASSASSGRHSYEQYF.

The genes are TRBV9 and TRBJ2-4; TRBD2 might be the D (7 bases). The CDR3 consists of 15 residues. Trimming removed 2 bases at V and 4 bases at J, with 13 bases between. CDR1 and CDR2 from the germline V gene are SGDLS and YYNGEE. The DNA for the CDR3 is TGTGCCAGCAGCGTTGAAGGGGGGGCGAAAAACATTCAGTACTTC. This gives the protein CASSVEGGAKNIQYF. Drawing the rest from reference TRBV9 and TRBJ2-4, the complete variable domain is DSGVTQTPKHLITATGQRVTLRCSPRSGDLSVYWYQQSLDQGLQFLIQYYNGEERAKGNILERFSAQQFPDLHSELNLSSLELGDSALYFCASSVEGGAKNIQYFGAGTRLSVL.

This sequence joins TRBV6-5 and TRBJ1-1; TRBD1 aligns across 7 bases. J was trimmed by 2 bases and V by 2 bases; bases with no gene match: 2. Per germline, CDR1 MNHEY and CDR2 SVGAGI. The CDR3 is made up of 14 amino acids. The DNA of the CDR3 is TGTGCCAGCAGTTACAGGGACAGAAACACTGAAGCTTTCTTT. It encodes CASSYRDRNTEAFF.

The J gene is TRBJ1-1, the V gene TRBV7-9; 7 bases agree with TRBD1. Germline V gene data show CDR1 as SEHNR and CDR2 as FQNEAQ (reference sequence). The V and J ends lost 2 bases and 1 base, in that order; junction bases with no gene match: 4. The CDR3 covers 15 residues. The CDR3 spells CASSLFGTANTEAFF. DNA for the CDR3: TGTGCCAGCAGCTTATTTGGGACAGCGAACACTGAAGCTTTCTTT.

The V and J genes are TRBV7-9 and TRBJ2-7; TRBD1 matches 7 bases. The germline CDR1 and CDR2 sequences are SEHNR and FQNEAQ (reference sequence). The junction had 10 bases not matched to a gene; V was cut back by 1 base and J by 4 bases. CDR3 length equals 16 residues. The chain's CDR3 is CASSLDTEAGGYEQYF. CDR3 nucleotides: TGTGCCAGCAGCTTAGATACGGAGGCAGGGGGTTACGAGCAGTACTTC.

The V and J genes are TRBV6-5 and TRBJ1-6, with D possibly being TRBD1 (6 bases). V dropped 7 bases and J dropped 11 bases, with 18 bases sitting between them. Germline loops: CDR1 MNHEY, CDR2 SVGAGI. CDR3 size: 14 residues. CDR3 sequence: CASKTRTDLTPLHF. DNA of the CDR3: TGTGCCAGCAAAACCCGGACAGATCTTACACCCCTCCACTTT.

The V gene is TRBV30, the J gene TRBJ1-5; D gene uncertain. Trimming left V 2 bases short and J 4 bases short, with 12 bases between. The germline V gene has CDR1 GTSNPN and CDR2 SVGIG (reference sequence). CDR3 length: 14 amino acids. CDR3 in DNA: TGTGCCTGGAGTAGTCTGGGAGGGAATCAGCCCCAGCATTTT. Translated: CAWSSLGGNQPQHF.

J is TRBJ2-2 and V is TRBV5-5; maybe TRBD1 (5 bases). The V end lost 3 bases, the J end lost 5 bases, and 8 bases lay between the germline ends. CDR1 and CDR2 (germline): SGHKS, YYEKEE (reference sequence). This CDR3 has 13 amino acids. The CDR3 here is CASSSRVTGELFF. CDR3 DNA: TGTGCCAGCAGCTCCAGGGTTACCGGGGAGCTGTTTTTT.

CDR3 DNA sequence: TGTGCCAGCAGAGGGGACAGGGGGGGAGAGACCCAGTACTTC. It encodes CASRGDRGGETQYF. The rearrangement uses TRBV2 and TRBJ2-5; 11 bases align to TRBD1. Losses at the gene ends were 6 bases for V and 4 bases for J; bases not matched to a gene: 4. Germline V lookup: CDR1 SNHLY, CDR2 FYNNEI. The CDR3 spans 14 residues.

This clone came up once. V usage is TRBV6-5 and J usage is TRBJ1-2, with D possibly TRBD1 on 6 matching bases. Trimming removed 5 bases at V and 0 bases at J, with 13 bases between. Germline lookup yields CDR1 MNHEY and CDR2 SVGAGI. CDR3 size: 15 residues. Here the CDR3 reads CASSPRTVTNYGYTF. Written as DNA, the CDR3 is TGTGCCAGCAGTCCCCGGACAGTTACTAACTATGGCTACACCTTC.

This chain uses TRBV5-4 with TRBJ1-5; 9 nucleotides agree with TRBD1. Trimming took 4 bases from V and 7 from J; bases not matched to a gene: 3. Germline V gives CDR1 SGHNT, CDR2 YYREEE (reference sequence). The CDR3 consists of 13 residues. CDR3 protein: CASSQDRGQPQHF. The CDR3 DNA reads TGTGCCAGCAGCCAAGACAGGGGGCAGCCCCAGCATTTT.